This T cell receptor (beta chain) was profiled in a study of cytomegalovirus exposure and HLA in healthy donors. The wider study: In an earlier analysis, approximately 120 million unique TCR beta sequences were found from some 180 million T cells. Study-level findings and limits: Only CMV serostatus was available as immune exposure information.

The PCR contained 60 Vbeta and 13 Jbeta primers. Clones were sequenced by immunoSEQ multiplex PCR, and TCRdb holds only the in-frame ones, with some missing. The repertoire holds fewer than 120,000 clones, with approximately 82% as singletons. The junction had 0 bases not matched to a gene; V was cut back by 3 bases and J by 4 bases. Germline values: CDR1 MRHNA, CDR2 SNTAGT. There are 14 residues in the CDR3. The sample holds a few counts of this clone. The antigen is undetermined. All donors participated as healthy donors of bone marrow. Sequenced: PBMCs. This chain joins TRBV6-4 and TRBJ2-3; 11 bases are shared with TRBD1. The receptor comes from a man between 25 and 39 years old in good health and CMV-seropositive. The CDR3 DNA follows: TGTGCCAGCAGTGAGGGACAGGGGGCAGATACGCAGTATTTT. This codes for CASSEGQGADTQYF.